This entry lists 30 T cell receptor beta chains sequenced from one sample in a study of OX40 agonist ivuxolimab in advanced cancers. The repertoire was sequenced with immunoSEQ multiplex PCR; TCRdb's copy has only in-frame clones and lacks some. Among tens of thousands of clones listed, 85% were seen once. The material sequenced was CD4+ or CD8+ T cells sorted from blood, taken in a trial of the OX40 agonist ivuxolimab. The receptor set was obtained from an adult with an advanced solid tumor such as melanoma, head and neck, liver or kidney cancer.

The CDR3 bases are TGTGCCAGCAGCCCCGCCATTGGTGGACAATCCTACGAGCAGTACTTC. It encodes CASSPAIGGQSYEQYF. This chain links TRBV2 with TRBJ2-7; D perhaps matches TRBD1 (5 bases). This CDR3 has 16 residues. Germline values: CDR1 SNHLY, CDR2 FYNNEI. V lost 6 bases and J lost 1, with 19 bases in between.

The rearrangement joins TRBV11-3 to TRBJ2-7; TRBD1 matches at 8 bases. The CDR3 sequence is 14 residues long. Germline trimming cut 5 bases from V and 1 base from J; bases unmatched to any gene: 4. Per the germline V gene, CDR1 is SGHNT and CDR2 is YENEEA. The CDR3 is CASSPGQGSYEQYF. DNA of the CDR3: TGTGCCAGCAGCCCTGGACAGGGATCCTACGAGCAGTACTTC.

This clone was seen a few times. The V and J genes are TRBV11-3 and TRBJ2-2; D unresolved. Trimming stripped 2 bases from V and 4 bases from J, with 5 bases between. The CDR3 has 13 amino acids. The germline gives CDR1 SGHNT, CDR2 YENEEA. DNA of the CDR3: TGTGCCAGCAGCTTATCTGGCACCGGGGAGCTGTTTTTT. Its protein is CASSLSGTGELFF. The full variable domain, completed using reference TRBV11-3 and TRBJ2-2, is EAGVVQSPRYKIIEKKQPVAFWCNPISGHNTLYWYLQNLGQGPELLIRYENEEAVDDSQLPKDRFSAERLKGVDSTLKIQPAELGDSAVYLCASSLSGTGELFFGEGSRLTVL.

The chain carries TRBV23-1 and TRBJ1-3; TRBD1 matches at 8 bases. TRBV23-1 is an open reading frame, and its role is uncertain. With 3 bases clipped from V and 1 base from J, the junction kept 11 bases outside the gene matches. CDR3 length equals 18 residues. CDR3 residues: CASSQSDRGLVSGNTIYF. The CDR3 bases are TGCGCCAGCAGTCAGTCAGACAGGGGTCTGGTTTCTGGAAACACCATATATTTT.

The chain recombines TRBV5-1 with TRBJ1-2, with TRBD1 as a possible D gene (6 bases). With 0 bases removed from V and 1 base from J, the gap between germline ends came to 10 bases. The CDR3 contains 15 residues. Germline-derived CDR1 and CDR2 are SGHRS and YFSETQ. The CDR3 DNA sequence: TGCGCCAGCAGCTTGGAGGGGGGGCATAACTATGGCTACACCTTC. Encoded protein: CASSLEGGHNYGYTF.

The chain carries TRBV7-3 and TRBJ2-3; D unresolved. CDR1 is SGHTA, CDR2 FQGTGA, per germline. The CDR3 runs 14 residues. Trimming shortened V by 1 base and J by 0 bases, and 5 bases separated the two germline ends. CDR3 sequence (DNA): TGTGCCAGCAGCTTAATGCGCAGCACAGATACGCAGTATTTT. It is translated as CASSLMRSTDTQYF.

The chain is built from TRBV18 and TRBJ2-7; 8 bases agree with TRBD2. J gave up 6 bases and V 2 bases, and 6 bases lay outside the gene matches. CDR1 and CDR2 (germline): KGHSH, LQKENI. The CDR3 is 14 residues long. The CDR3 DNA sequence: TGTGCCAGCTCACCAAGCGGGAGCACCGGCGAGCAGTACTTC. Its translation is CASSPSGSTGEQYF.

This sequence joins TRBV11-2 and TRBJ2-4; D remains unclear. The CDR3 totals 15 residues. The germline V gene encodes CDR1 SGHAT and CDR2 FQNNGV. V lost 5 bases and J 0 bases, leaving 11 bases between the germline ends. In nucleotides, the CDR3 is TGTGCCAGCAGCCCACAGACCCTAGCCAAAAACATTCAGTACTTC. This translates into CASSPQTLAKNIQYF.

The chain employs TRBV5-1 and TRBJ1-6, with D unresolved. V lost 2 bases and J lost 7, with 10 bases in between. This CDR3 spans 14 amino acids. Germline V gene sequence: CDR1 SGHRS, CDR2 YFSETQ. The CDR3 is CASSFHGWNSPLHF. CDR3 bases: TGCGCCAGCAGCTTTCACGGCTGGAATTCACCCCTCCACTTT. Variable domain in full (rest from reference TRBV5-1 and TRBJ1-6): KAGVTQTPRYLIKTRGQQVTLSCSPISGHRSVSWYQQTPGQGLQFLFEYFSETQRNKGNFPGRFSGRQFSNSRSEMNVSTLELGDSALYLCASSFHGWNSPLHFGNGTRLTVT.

Concerning this clone: This sample includes further DNA sequences coding for the same CDR3. This chain connects TRBV19 to TRBJ1-1, with TRBD1 as a possible D gene (6 bases). This CDR3 contains 14 residues. From germline, CDR1 is LNHDA and CDR2 SQIVND (reference sequence). V dropped 3 bases and J dropped 6 bases, with 14 bases sitting between them. CDR3 bases: TGTGCCAGTAGTATTTACAGGGACGGGGCTGAAGCTTTCTTT. Amino acid sequence: CASSIYRDGAEAFF.

This sequence joins TRBV27 and TRBJ2-3; D is undetermined. The V end lost 5 bases, the J end lost 2 bases, and 2 bases lay between the germline ends. In germline, CDR1 is MNHEY, CDR2 SMNVEV (reference sequence). CDR3 length equals 11 residues. CDR3 sequence reads: CASSHTDTQYF. The CDR3, as DNA: TGTGCCAGCAGTCACACAGATACGCAGTATTTT.

The chain recombines TRBV6-1 with TRBJ1-3, with D unclear. CDR3 length: 15 amino acids. Germline V gene sequence: CDR1 MNHNS, CDR2 SASEGT. V was clipped by 1 base and J by 4 bases, with 11 bases between them. The CDR3 bases are TGTGCCAGCAGTGAAGGAGCCGCGGGGGGAAACACCATATATTTT. Its protein is CASSEGAAGGNTIYF.

The V gene is TRBV5-1, the J gene TRBJ1-4, with D possibly TRBD1 on 6 matching bases. Germline CDR1 and CDR2: SGHRS and YFSETQ. V was shortened by 4 bases and J by 2 bases, with 6 bases between the two germline ends. CDR3 size: 13 residues. CDR3 sequence: CASSGQTNEKLFF. CDR3 sequence (DNA): TGCGCCAGCAGCGGACAGACTAATGAAAAACTGTTTTTT.

The rearrangement uses TRBV9 and TRBJ2-3; 10 nucleotides match TRBD2. The germline CDR1 and CDR2 sequences are SGDLS and YYNGEE. Germline trimming cut 0 bases from V and 3 bases from J; bases unmatched to any gene: 10. This CDR3 has 18 amino acids. The CDR3 sequence: CASSVAQAASGGTDTQYF. CDR3 in DNA: TGTGCCAGCAGCGTAGCTCAGGCAGCTAGCGGGGGAACAGATACGCAGTATTTT. The variable domain in full, with the rest retrieved from reference TRBV9 and TRBJ2-3, is DSGVTQTPKHLITATGQRVTLRCSPRSGDLSVYWYQQSLDQGLQFLIQYYNGEERAKGNILERFSAQQFPDLHSELNLSSLELGDSALYFCASSVAQAASGGTDTQYFGPGTRLTVL.

The CDR3 region has the DNA TGTGCCAGCAACCCGCGAGACCCCGGCGGTGAAAAACTGTTTTTT. Protein: CASNPRDPGGEKLFF. The chain joins TRBV2 to TRBJ1-4; no reliable D call. The CDR3 contains 15 residues. Looked up from germline, CDR1 is SNHLY and CDR2 is FYNNEI. V lost 7 bases and J 7 bases, leaving 19 bases between the germline ends.

The chain combines TRBV11-2 with TRBJ1-2; 9 bases agree with TRBD1. The germline V gene has CDR1 SGHAT and CDR2 FQNNGV. The CDR3 runs 15 residues. The V and J ends lost 0 bases and 8 bases, in that order; junction bases with no gene match: 7. In DNA form, the CDR3 reads TGTGCCAGCAGCTTAGATAGGGACAGGGCAAGAGGCTACACCTTC. It encodes CASSLDRDRARGYTF.

V usage is TRBV5-8 and J usage is TRBJ2-2; D remains unclear. The CDR3 extends over 14 amino acids. Germline V gene lookup returns CDR1 SGHTS and CDR2 YDEGEE. Between the trimmed V and J ends, which lost 4 bases and 5 bases, there was a span of 12 bases. CDR3 sequence reads: CASSPGDRTGELFF. For the CDR3, the DNA is TGTGCCAGCAGCCCTGGGGATCGGACCGGGGAGCTGTTTTTT.

V is TRBV2 and J is TRBJ1-5; 7 bases line up with TRBD1. Germline V gene sequence: CDR1 SNHLY, CDR2 FYNNEI. This CDR3 comprises 15 residues. The ends lost 4 bases at V and 4 bases at J; junction bases unmatched: 7. As DNA, the CDR3 is TGTGCCAGCAGTGGCCTCGGGACAGAAAATCAGCCCCAGCATTTT. Amino acids: CASSGLGTENQPQHF.

The rearrangement uses TRBV18 and TRBJ2-7; D possibly corresponds to TRBD1 (5 bases). CDR1 and CDR2 (germline): KGHSH, LQKENI. CDR3 length: 14 residues. V dropped 3 bases and J dropped 3 bases, with 12 bases sitting between them. The CDR3 DNA is TGTGCCAGCTCACCGACAGCAACCCGCTACGAGCAGTACTTC. Its protein product is CASSPTATRYEQYF.

V and J are TRBV13 and TRBJ1-2; a weak D match, TRBD1 (5 bases). The germline gives CDR1 PRHDT, CDR2 FYEKMQ (reference sequence). V was clipped by 0 bases and J by 2 bases, with 16 bases between them. The CDR3 contains 17 residues. The CDR3 DNA is TGTGCCAGCAGCTTAGGCCGGGACGGCTTCATCAACTATGGCTACACCTTC. It codes for CASSLGRDGFINYGYTF.

This chain connects TRBV7-9 to TRBJ1-1; D is ambiguous. Germline values: CDR1 SEHNR, CDR2 FQNEAQ (reference sequence). V gave up 1 base and J gave up 6 bases, with 6 bases separating them. This CDR3 is built from 12 residues. The CDR3 DNA sequence: TGTGCCAGCAGCTTAGAGGGCGCTGAAGCTTTCTTT. This sequence encodes CASSLEGAEAFF.

The J gene is TRBJ2-2, the V gene TRBV5-5; D uncertain. The CDR3 spans 15 residues. The V gene lost 4 bases and the J gene lost 4 bases, with 14 bases spanning the gap. CDR1 is SGHKS, CDR2 YYEKEE, per germline (reference sequence). CDR3 DNA: TGTGCCAGCAGCCCGGGCCCTCTCTTCACCGGGGAGCTGTTTTTT. This codes for CASSPGPLFTGELFF.

The chain joins TRBV30 to TRBJ2-7, with 10 bases that match TRBD2. The CDR3 spans 15 residues. V lost 3 bases and J lost 1; bases outside the gene matches: 6. Germline V gene data show CDR1 as GTSNPN and CDR2 as SVGIG (reference sequence). The CDR3 loop reads CAWRQTSGASYEQYF. The CDR3 coding sequence is TGTGCCTGGAGACAAACTAGCGGGGCTTCCTACGAGCAGTACTTC.

The chain employs TRBV18 and TRBJ2-5; 9 positions match TRBD1. The J segment lost 4 bases and the V segment lost 5 bases, leaving 11 bases of the junction unmatched. Germline V CDR1 and CDR2: KGHSH, LQKENI. The CDR3 runs 16 residues. CDR3 DNA: TGTGCCAGCTCAACCTCCGGGACAGGGAGGGGAGAGACCCAGTACTTC. It translates to CASSTSGTGRGETQYF.

This chain joins TRBV4-1 and TRBJ2-2, with D maybe TRBD1 (7 bases). The germline CDR1 and CDR2 sequences are MGHRA and YSYEKL. Trimming removed 0 bases from V and 1 base from J, with 15 bases in between. CDR3 size: 18 residues. CDR3 in amino acids: CASSQDQGGAENTGELFF. CDR3 coding DNA: TGCGCCAGCAGCCAAGATCAGGGGGGCGCTGAGAACACCGGGGAGCTGTTTTTT.

The chain joins TRBV2 to TRBJ2-2, with 8 bases matching TRBD1. The germline CDR1 and CDR2 sequences are SNHLY and FYNNEI. Trimming cost V 5 bases and J 2 bases; bases outside gene matches: 7. This CDR3 has 16 residues. The CDR3 nucleotides are TGTGCCAGCAGTTTTCCGGGACAGGTCAACACCGGGGAGCTGTTTTTT. Translated: CASSFPGQVNTGELFF.

The chain links TRBV5-1 to TRBJ2-1; 11 bases map to TRBD2. In germline, CDR1 is SGHRS, CDR2 YFSETQ. The V segment lost 3 bases and the J segment 7 bases; nucleotides outside the gene matches: 9. The CDR3 spans 16 residues. For the CDR3, the DNA is TGCGCCAGCAGCTCCGCAGGGACTAGCGGAAGGAATGAGCAGTTCTTC. Its translation: CASSSAGTSGRNEQFF. The variable domain in full, with the rest retrieved from reference TRBV5-1 and TRBJ2-1, is KAGVTQTPRYLIKTRGQQVTLSCSPISGHRSVSWYQQTPGQGLQFLFEYFSETQRNKGNFPGRFSGRQFSNSRSEMNVSTLELGDSALYLCASSSAGTSGRNEQFFGPGTRLTVL.

CDR3 protein: CASSLVGYPGNTIYF. CDR3 nucleotides: TGCGCCAGCAGCTTGGTCGGGTACCCTGGAAACACCATATATTTT. The V and J genes are TRBV5-1 and TRBJ1-3; D is ambiguous. Germline CDR1 SGHRS, CDR2 YFSETQ. The CDR3 is made up of 15 amino acids. V gave up 0 bases and J gave up 2 bases, with 9 bases separating them.

To note about this clone: The junction and the germline gene differ at one end; a read error may be behind it. The same CDR3 is also encoded by other DNA sequences in this sample. The V gene is TRBV11-3, the J gene TRBJ2-7; D gene uncertain. The CDR3 is made up of 12 amino acids. CDR1 is SGHNT, CDR2 YENEEA, per germline. CDR3 protein: CASSPRLYEQYF. The CDR3 nucleotides are TGCGCCAGCAGTCCCCGGTTATACGAGCAGTACTTC.

CDR3 amino acids: CASSAAGQDLFNGYTF. The CDR3 nucleotides read TGTGCCAGCAGCGCAGCGGGACAGGATCTATTTAACGGCTACACCTTC. V usage is TRBV9 and J usage is TRBJ1-2; TRBD1 agrees at 8 bases. The CDR3 loop spans 16 amino acids. Trimming at V came to 3 bases and at J to 8 bases, leaving 15 bases not matched to a gene. CDR1 SGDLS and CDR2 YYNGEE come from the germline V gene.